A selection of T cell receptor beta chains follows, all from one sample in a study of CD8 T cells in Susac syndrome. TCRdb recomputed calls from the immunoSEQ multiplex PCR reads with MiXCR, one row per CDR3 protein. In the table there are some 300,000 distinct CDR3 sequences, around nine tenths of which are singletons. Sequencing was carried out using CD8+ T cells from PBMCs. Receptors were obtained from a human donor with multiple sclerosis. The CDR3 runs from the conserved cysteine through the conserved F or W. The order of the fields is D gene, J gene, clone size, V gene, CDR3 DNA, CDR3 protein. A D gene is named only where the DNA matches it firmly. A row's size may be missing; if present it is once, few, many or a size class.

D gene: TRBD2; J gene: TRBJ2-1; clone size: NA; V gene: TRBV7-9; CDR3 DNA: TGTGCCAGCAGCCCGGGCGGGGGGGTGGATGAGCAGTTCTTC; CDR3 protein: CASSPGGGVDEQFF
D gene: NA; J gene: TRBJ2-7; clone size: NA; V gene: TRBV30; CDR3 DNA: TGTGCCTGGAGTGCCAGGACCTACGAGCAGTACTTC; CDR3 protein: CAWSARTYEQYF
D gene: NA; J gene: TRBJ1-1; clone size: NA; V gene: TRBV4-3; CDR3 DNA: TGCGCCAGCAGCCAAGAGCGAGGCTGGAATTGGAACACTGAAGCTTTCTTT; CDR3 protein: CASSQERGWNWNTEAFF
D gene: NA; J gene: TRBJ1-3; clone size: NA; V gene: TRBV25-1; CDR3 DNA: TGTGCCAGCAGTGAAGGGGCGGCCCCACAGAGCTCTGGAAACACCATATATTTT; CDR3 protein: CASSEGAAPQSSGNTIYF
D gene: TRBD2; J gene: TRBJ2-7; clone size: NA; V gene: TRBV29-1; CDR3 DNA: TGCAGCGTTGACGCGGGGGGGAGCGGGAAAGGGGCGCCCTACGAGCAGTACTTC; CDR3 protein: CSVDAGGSGKGAPYEQYF
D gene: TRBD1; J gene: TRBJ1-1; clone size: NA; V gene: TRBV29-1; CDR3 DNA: TGCAGCGTTGCCCCGACAGGGCTTAACACTGAAGCTTTCTTT; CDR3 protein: CSVAPTGLNTEAFF
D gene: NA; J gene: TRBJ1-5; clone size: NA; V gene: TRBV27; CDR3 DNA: TGTGCCAGCAGTCCTGGCCTAGCTCAGCCCCAGCATTTT; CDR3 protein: CASSPGLAQPQHF
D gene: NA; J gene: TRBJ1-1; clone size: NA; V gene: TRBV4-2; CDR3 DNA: TGTGCCAGCAGCGGCGAGGGAGGGACCACTGAAGCTTTCTTT; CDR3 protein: CASSGEGGTTEAFF
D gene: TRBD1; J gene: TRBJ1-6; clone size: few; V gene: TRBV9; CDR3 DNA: TGTGCCAGCAGCTCCCCAGGACAGGCCCTTAATTCACCCCTCCACTTT; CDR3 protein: CASSSPGQALNSPLHF
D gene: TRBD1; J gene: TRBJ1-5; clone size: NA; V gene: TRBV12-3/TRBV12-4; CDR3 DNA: TGTGCCAGCCAGACAGGGGCGGGCAATCAGCCCCAGCATTTT; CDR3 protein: CASQTGAGNQPQHF
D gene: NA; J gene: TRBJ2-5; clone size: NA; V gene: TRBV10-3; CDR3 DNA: TGTGCCATCAGTGGGGGGGAGGATCAAGAGACCCAGTACTTC; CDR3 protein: CAISGGEDQETQYF
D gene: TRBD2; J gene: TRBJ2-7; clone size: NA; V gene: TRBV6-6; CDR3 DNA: TGTGCCAGCAGTTCTGGGGATGGGAGGGCCTACGAGCAGTACTTC; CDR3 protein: CASSSGDGRAYEQYF
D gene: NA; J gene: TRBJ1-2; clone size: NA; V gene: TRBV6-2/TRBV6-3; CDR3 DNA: TGTGCCAGCAGCTTTGGATCTAACTATGGCTACACCTTC; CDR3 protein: CASSFGSNYGYTF
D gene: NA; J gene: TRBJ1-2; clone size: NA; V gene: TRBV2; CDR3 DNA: TGTGCCAGCAGTGAAGGACCTTGGAACTATGGCTACACCTTC; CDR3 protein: CASSEGPWNYGYTF
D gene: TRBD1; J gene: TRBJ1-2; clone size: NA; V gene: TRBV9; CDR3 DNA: TGTGCCAGCAACCTCGGGACAGCAGAAGGCTACACCTTC; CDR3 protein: CASNLGTAEGYTF
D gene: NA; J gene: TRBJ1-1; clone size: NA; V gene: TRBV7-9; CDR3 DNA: TGTGCCAGCAGAACGACAGGGAACACTGAAGCTTTCTTT; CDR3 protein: CASRTTGNTEAFF
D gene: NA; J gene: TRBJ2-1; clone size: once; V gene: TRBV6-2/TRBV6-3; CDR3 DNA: TGTGCCAGCAGTTACTCAAGGGACTACAATGAGCAGTTCTTC; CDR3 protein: CASSYSRDYNEQFF
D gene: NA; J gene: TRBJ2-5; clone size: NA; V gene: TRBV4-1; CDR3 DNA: TGCGCCAGCAGCCAAGAAGGGGGTAGCGGAGAGACCCAGTACTTC; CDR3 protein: CASSQEGGSGETQYF
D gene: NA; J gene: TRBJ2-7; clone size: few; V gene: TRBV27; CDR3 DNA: TGTGCCAGCAGTTTAGCAGATAACTACGAGCAGTACTTC; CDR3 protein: CASSLADNYEQYF
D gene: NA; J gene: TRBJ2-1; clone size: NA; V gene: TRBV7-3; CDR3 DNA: TGTGCCAGCAGCCTCGGGGTGGGGACACGATCCTACAATGAGCAGTTCTTC; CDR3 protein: CASSLGVGTRSYNEQFF
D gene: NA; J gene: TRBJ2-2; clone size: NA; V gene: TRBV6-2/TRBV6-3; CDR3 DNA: TGTGCCAGCAGTTACTACACTAGCCCCGGGGAGCTGTTTTTT; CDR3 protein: CASSYYTSPGELFF
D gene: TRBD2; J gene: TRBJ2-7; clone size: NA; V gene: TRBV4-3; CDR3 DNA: TGCGCCAGCGGCCCGGGGACTAGCGGGCCCTACGAGCAGTACTTC; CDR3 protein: CASGPGTSGPYEQYF
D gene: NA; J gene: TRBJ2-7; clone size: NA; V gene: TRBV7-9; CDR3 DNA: TGTGCCAGCAGCGGTGGACAGACCCTAGCCTACGAGCAGTACTTC; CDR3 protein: CASSGGQTLAYEQYF
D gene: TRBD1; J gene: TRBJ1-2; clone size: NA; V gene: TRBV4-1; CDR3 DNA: TGCGCCAGCAGCCAAGTATTTCCCGGACAGGGGATCGATGGCTACACCTTC; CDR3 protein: CASSQVFPGQGIDGYTF
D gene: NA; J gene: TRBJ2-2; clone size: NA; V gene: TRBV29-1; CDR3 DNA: TGCAGCGCTCAACAGGGTTCGAACACCGGGGAGCTGTTTTTT; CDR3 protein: CSAQQGSNTGELFF
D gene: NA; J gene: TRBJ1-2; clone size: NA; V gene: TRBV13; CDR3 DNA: TGTGCCAGCAGCTTAGGGCTGGACTATGGCTACACCTTC; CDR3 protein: CASSLGLDYGYTF
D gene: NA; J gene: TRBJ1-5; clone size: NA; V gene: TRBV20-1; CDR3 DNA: TGCAGTGCTAGAGAATACGACAGCGGTCAGCCCCAGCATTTT; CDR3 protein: CSAREYDSGQPQHF
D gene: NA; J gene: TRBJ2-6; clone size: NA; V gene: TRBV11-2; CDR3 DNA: TGTGCCAGCAGCTCACCCGTCCTGACTTTC; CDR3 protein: CASSSPVLTF
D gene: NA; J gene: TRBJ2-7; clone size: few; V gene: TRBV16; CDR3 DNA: TGTGCCAGCTCCCACTCCTACGAGCAGTACTTC; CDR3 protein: CASSHSYEQYF
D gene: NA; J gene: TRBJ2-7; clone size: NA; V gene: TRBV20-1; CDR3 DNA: TGCAGTGCTCCTATGCTAGGACAATCCTCCTACGAGCAGTACTTC; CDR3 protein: CSAPMLGQSSYEQYF
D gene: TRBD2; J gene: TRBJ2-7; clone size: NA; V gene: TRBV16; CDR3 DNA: TGTGCCAGCAGCGCCCTAGCGGGACCCGGGTACGAGCAGTACTTC; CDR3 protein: CASSALAGPGYEQYF
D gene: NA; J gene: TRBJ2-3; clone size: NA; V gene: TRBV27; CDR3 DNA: TGTGCCAGCAGTTCCCCTTCGAGGGGGAGATACAAAGATACGCAGTATTTT; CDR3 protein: CASSSPSRGRYKDTQYF
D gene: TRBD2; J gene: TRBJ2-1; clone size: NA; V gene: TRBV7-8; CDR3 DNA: TGTGCCAGCAGCTTAACTAGCGTAAATGAGCAGTTCTTC; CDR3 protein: CASSLTSVNEQFF
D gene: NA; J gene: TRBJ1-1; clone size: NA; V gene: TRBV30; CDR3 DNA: TGTGCCTCCCTAGTGGGCACTGAAGCTTTCTTT; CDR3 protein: CASLVGTEAFF
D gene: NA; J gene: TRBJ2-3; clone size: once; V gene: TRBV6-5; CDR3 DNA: TGTGCCAGCAGTTACGTCCTTTCCGATACGCAGTATTTT; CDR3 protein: CASSYVLSDTQYF
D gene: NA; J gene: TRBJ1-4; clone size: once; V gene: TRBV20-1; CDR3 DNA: TGCAGTGCTCCCCCGGGGGGTCAGGACGGTGAAAAACTGTTTTTT; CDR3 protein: CSAPPGGQDGEKLFF
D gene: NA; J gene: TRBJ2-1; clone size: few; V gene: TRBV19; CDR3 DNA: TGTGCCAGTAGTATTGAGGGCTCCTCCTACAATGAGCAGTTCTTC; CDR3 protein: CASSIEGSSYNEQFF